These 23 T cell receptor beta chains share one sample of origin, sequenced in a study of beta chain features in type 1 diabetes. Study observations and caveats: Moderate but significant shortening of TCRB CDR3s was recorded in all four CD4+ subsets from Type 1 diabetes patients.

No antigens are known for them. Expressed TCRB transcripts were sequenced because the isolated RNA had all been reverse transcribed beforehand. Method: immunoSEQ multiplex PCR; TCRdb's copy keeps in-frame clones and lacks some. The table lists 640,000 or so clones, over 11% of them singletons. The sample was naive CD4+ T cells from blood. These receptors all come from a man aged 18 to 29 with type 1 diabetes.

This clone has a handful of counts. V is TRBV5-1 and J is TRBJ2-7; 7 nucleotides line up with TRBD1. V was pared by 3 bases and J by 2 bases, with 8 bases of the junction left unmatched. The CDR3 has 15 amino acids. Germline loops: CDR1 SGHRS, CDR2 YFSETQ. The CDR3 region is CASSWGTAKTYEQYF. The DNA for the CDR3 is TGCGCCAGCAGCTGGGGGACAGCCAAGACCTACGAGCAGTACTTC.

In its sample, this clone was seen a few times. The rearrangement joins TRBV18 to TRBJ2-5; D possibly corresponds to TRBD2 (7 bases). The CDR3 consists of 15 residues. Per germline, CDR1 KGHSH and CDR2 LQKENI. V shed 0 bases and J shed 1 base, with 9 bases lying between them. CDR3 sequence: CASSPPAGAQETQYF. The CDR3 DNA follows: TGTGCCAGCTCACCACCGGCGGGGGCCCAAGAGACCCAGTACTTC.

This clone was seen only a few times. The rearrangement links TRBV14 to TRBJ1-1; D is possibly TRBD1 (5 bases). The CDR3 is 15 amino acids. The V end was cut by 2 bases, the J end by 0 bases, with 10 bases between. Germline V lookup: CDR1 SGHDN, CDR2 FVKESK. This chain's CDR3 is CASSQPRGVNTEAFF. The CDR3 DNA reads TGTGCCAGCAGCCAACCCCGGGGGGTGAACACTGAAGCTTTCTTT.

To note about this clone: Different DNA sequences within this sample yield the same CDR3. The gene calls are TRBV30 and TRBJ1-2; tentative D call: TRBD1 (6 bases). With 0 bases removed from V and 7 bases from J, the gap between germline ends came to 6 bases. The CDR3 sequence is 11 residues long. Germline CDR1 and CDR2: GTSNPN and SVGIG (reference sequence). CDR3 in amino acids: CAWSVGGGYTF. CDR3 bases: TGTGCCTGGAGTGTAGGGGGTGGCTACACCTTC.

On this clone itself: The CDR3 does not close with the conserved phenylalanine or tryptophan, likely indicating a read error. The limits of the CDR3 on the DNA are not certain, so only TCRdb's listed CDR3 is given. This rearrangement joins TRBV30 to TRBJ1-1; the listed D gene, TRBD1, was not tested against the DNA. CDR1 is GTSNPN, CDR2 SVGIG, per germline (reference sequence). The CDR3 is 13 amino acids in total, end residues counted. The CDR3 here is CAWSSGRGGGSAL.

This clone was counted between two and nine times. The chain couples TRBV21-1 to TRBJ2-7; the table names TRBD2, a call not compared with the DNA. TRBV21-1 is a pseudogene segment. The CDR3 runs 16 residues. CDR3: CASSKSTSGSSHEQYF. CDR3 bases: TGTGCCAGCAGCAAATCCACCAGCGGGAGTTCCCACGAGCAGTACTTC.

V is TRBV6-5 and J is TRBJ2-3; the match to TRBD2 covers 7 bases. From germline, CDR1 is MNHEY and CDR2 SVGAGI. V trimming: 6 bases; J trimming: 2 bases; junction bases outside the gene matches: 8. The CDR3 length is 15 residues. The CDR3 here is CASSPRGETTDTQYF. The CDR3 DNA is TGTGCCAGCAGCCCCCGGGGGGAAACCACAGATACGCAGTATTTT.

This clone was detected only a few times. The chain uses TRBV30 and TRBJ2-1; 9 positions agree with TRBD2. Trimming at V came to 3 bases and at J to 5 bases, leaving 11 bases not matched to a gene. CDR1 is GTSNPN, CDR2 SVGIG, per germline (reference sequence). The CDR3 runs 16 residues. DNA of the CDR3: TGTGCCTGGAGGCGCCCTAGCGGGAACCTAAACAATGAGCAGTTCTTC. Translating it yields CAWRRPSGNLNNEQFF.

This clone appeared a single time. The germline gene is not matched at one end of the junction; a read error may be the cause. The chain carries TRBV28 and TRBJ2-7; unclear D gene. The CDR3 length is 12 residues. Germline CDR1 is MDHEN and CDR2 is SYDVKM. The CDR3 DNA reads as TGTGCCAGCAGTTTACCATCGTCTGTACAGTGCTTC. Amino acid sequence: CASSLPSSVQCF.

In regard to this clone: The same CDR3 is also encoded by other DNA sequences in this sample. The CDR3 DNA reads as TGTGCCTGGAGTGTACTTGGTGGCTACACCTTC. This gives the protein CAWSVLGGYTF. The V and J genes are TRBV30 and TRBJ1-2; D uncertain. This CDR3 has 11 residues. V gave up 0 bases and J gave up 7 bases, with 6 bases separating them. Germline lookup yields CDR1 GTSNPN and CDR2 SVGIG (reference sequence). The variable domain in full, with the rest retrieved from reference TRBV30 and TRBJ1-2, is SQTIHQWPATLVQPVGSPLSLECTVEGTSNPNLYWYRQAAGRGLQLLFYSVGIGQISSEVPQNLSASRPQDRQFILSSKKLLLSDSGFYLCAWSVLGGYTFGSGTRLTVV.

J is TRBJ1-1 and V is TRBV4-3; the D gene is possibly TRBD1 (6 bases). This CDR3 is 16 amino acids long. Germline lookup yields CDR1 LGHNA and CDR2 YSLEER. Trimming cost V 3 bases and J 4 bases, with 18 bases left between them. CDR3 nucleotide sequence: TGCGCCAGCAGCCAGGACCCAACAGGGTTGGCCACTGAAGCTTTCTTT. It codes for CASSQDPTGLATEAFF.

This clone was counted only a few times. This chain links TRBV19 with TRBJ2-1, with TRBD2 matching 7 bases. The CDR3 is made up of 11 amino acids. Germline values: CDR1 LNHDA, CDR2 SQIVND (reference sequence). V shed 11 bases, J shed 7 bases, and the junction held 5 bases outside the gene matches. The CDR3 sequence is CADWGGNEQFF. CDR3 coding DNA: TGTGCCGATTGGGGGGGGAATGAGCAGTTCTTC.

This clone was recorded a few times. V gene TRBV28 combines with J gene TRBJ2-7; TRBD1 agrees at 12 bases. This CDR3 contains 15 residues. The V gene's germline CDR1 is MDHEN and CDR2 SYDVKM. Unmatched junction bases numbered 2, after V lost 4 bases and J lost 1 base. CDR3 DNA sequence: TGTGCCAGCAGTTGGGGACAGGGGGCATCCTACGAGCAGTACTTC. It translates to CASSWGQGASYEQYF.

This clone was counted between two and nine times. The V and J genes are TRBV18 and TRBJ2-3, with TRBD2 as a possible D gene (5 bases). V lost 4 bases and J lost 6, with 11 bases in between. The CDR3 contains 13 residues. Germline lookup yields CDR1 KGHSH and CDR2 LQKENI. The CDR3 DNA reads TGTGCCAGCTCACAGGCTAGCATTGATACGCAGTATTTT. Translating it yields CASSQASIDTQYF.

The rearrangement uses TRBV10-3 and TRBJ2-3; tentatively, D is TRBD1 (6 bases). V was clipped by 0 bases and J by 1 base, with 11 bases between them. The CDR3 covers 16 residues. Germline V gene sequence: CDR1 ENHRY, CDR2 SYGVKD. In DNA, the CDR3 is TGTGCCATCAGTGAGTCTCGTCGACAGGGCACAGATACGCAGTATTTT. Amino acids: CAISESRRQGTDTQYF.

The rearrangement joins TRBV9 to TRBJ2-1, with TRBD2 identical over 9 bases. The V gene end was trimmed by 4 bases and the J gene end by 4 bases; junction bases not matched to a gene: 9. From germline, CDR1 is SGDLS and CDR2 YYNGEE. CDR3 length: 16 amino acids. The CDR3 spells CASSFGPSGGYNEQFF. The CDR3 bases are TGTGCCAGCAGCTTTGGCCCGAGCGGGGGGTACAATGAGCAGTTCTTC.

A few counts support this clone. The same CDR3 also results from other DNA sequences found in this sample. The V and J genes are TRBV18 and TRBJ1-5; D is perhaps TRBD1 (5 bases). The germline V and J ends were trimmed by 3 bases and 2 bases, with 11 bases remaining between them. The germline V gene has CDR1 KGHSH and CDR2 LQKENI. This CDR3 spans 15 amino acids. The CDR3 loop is CASSPGRDGNQPQHF. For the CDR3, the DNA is TGTGCCAGCTCACCGGGGAGGGACGGCAATCAGCCCCAGCATTTT.

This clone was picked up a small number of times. The CDR3 nucleotides are TGTGCCAGCAGTTTAGTGGCCTACGAGCAGTACTTC. Its translation is CASSLVAYEQYF. The chain is built from TRBV28 and TRBJ2-7; D is unclear. Per germline, CDR1 MDHEN and CDR2 SYDVKM. Trimming left V 2 bases short and J 2 bases short, with 4 bases between. CDR3 length: 12 residues.

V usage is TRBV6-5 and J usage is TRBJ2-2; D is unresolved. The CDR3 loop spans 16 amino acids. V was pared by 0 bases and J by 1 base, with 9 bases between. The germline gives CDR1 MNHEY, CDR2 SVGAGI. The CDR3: CASSYSNLVNTGELFF. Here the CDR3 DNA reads TGTGCCAGCAGTTACTCCAACCTAGTGAACACCGGGGAGCTGTTTTTT.

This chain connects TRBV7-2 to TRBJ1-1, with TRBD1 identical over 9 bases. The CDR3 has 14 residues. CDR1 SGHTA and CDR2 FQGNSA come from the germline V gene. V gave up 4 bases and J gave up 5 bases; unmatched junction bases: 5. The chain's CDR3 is CASSSNRGRTEAFF. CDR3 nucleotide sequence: TGTGCCAGCAGCTCCAACAGGGGGCGGACTGAAGCTTTCTTT.

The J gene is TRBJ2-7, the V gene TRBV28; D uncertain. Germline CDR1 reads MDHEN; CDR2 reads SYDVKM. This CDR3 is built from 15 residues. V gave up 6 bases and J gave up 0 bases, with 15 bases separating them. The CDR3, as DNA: TGTGCCAGCAGACCAACCCCAGGTAACTCCTACGAGCAGTACTTC. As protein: CASRPTPGNSYEQYF.

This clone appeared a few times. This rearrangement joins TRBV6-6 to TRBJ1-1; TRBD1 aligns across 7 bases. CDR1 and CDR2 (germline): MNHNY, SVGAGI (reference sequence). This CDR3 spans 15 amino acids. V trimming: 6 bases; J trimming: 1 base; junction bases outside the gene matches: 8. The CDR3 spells CASSRPGQRNTEAFF. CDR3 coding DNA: TGTGCCAGCAGCCGGCCGGGACAGCGGAACACTGAAGCTTTCTTT.

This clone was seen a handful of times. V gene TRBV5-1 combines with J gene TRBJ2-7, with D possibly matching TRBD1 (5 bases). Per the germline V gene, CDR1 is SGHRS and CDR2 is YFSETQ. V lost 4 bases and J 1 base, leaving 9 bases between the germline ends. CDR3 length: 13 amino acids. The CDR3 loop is CASSIDSSYEQYF. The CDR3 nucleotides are TGCGCCAGCAGCATCGACAGTTCCTACGAGCAGTACTTC.